Following are 4 T cell receptor beta chains from one sample sequenced in a study of long-term antiretroviral therapy in people with HIV. Survey-level immunoSEQ v3.0 assays were run. The protocol was immunoSEQ multiplex PCR, while the TCRdb copy is restricted to in-frame clones and leaves out a portion. The data show around 25,000 clones, with about 86% seen just once and 3% to 4.5% held by the top ten. The starting material was unsorted PBMCs, obtained 1.9 years after starting antiretroviral therapy. The receptors shown here come from a woman aged 25 to 39 with HIV.

This sequence joins TRBV5-3 and TRBJ2-1; D may be TRBD1 (7 bases). TRBV5-3 is assigned to the ORF class and has an uncertain function. V was trimmed by 4 bases and J by 6 bases, leaving 17 bases between them. The CDR3 loop spans 15 amino acids. In DNA form, the CDR3 reads TGTGCCAGAAGCATCCGACAGGGAGGTAGCAATGAGCAGTTCTTC. This encodes CARSIRQGGSNEQFF.

The chain is built from TRBV7-6 and TRBJ1-1; D ambiguous. The CDR3 is made up of 17 amino acids. Germline assignment: CDR1 SGHVS and CDR2 FNYEAQ. Trimming pared 5 bases from V and 0 bases from J, leaving 19 bases between. The CDR3 region is CASSRDIPDGLNTEAFF. CDR3 DNA sequence: TGTGCCAGCAGCCGAGACATCCCCGACGGACTGAACACTGAAGCTTTCTTT.

V and J are TRBV14 and TRBJ2-1; 15 bases fit TRBD2. Looked up from germline, CDR1 is SGHDN and CDR2 is FVKESK. V dropped 1 base and J dropped 7; count of bases not matched to a gene: 5. The CDR3 loop spans 17 amino acids. The DNA for the CDR3 is TGTGCCAGCAGCCAAGGACCGGGACTAGCGGGGGGAAATGAGCAGTTCTTC. Its translation is CASSQGPGLAGGNEQFF.

V is TRBV5-4 and J is TRBJ2-5; 7 nucleotides align to TRBD2. The CDR3 runs 15 residues. The trim removed 3 bases at V and 4 bases at J, leaving 9 bases unmatched. Germline V gives CDR1 SGHNT, CDR2 YYREEE (reference sequence). CDR3 DNA: TGTGCCAGCAGCTCAAACGCGGGGGTCGGAGAGACCCAGTACTTC. Amino acids: CASSSNAGVGETQYF. The whole variable domain, filled in from reference TRBV5-4 and TRBJ2-5, reads ETGVTQSPTHLIKTRGQQVTLRCSSQSGHNTVSWYQQALGQGPQFIFQYYREEENGRGNFPPRFSGLQFPNYSSELNVNALELDDSALYLCASSSNAGVGETQYFGPGTRLLVL.